This T cell receptor (beta chain) is drawn from a study of blood T cells in healthy people across ages. Together with a sample-barcoded 5' primer, a J-beta primer mix was included in a second PCR lasting about 6 to 12 cycles. Via MiXCR, TCRdb re-called the 5' RACE reads, giving one row per CDR3 protein. This sample has over a million distinct CDR3 sequences, with roughly 45% found just once. Notes on the study in general: More naive CD4+ cells and higher diversity were found in long-lived than in aged donors.

The junction had 7 bases not matched to a gene; V was cut back by 2 bases and J by 9 bases. This CDR3 contains 15 residues. Only a few counts were recorded for this clonotype. Its specificity is unknown. V usage is TRBV6-7 and J usage is TRBJ2-1, with 10 bases that match TRBD2. TRBV6-7 belongs to the ORF category, with a function that is uncertain. Material for sequencing was blood. The TCR comes from a woman aged 18-29 years in good health. The CDR3 loop reads CASSYHLAGGREQFF. Here the CDR3 DNA reads TGTGCCAGCAGTTACCACTTAGCGGGAGGTCGTGAGCAGTTCTTC.